This T cell receptor (beta chain) appears in the sequencing data of a study of cytomegalovirus exposure and HLA in healthy donors. The PCR had 60 Vbeta and 13 Jbeta primers. Sequenced by immunoSEQ multiplex PCR; TCRdb stores in-frame clones only, minus some. The sample contains around 100,000 clones, around 73% of which appear only once. Notes on this clone: Antigen specificity is unknown.

Findings and caveats of the study: Available immune exposure information covered CMV serostatus only. There were 150 or so TCR beta chains listed as cytomegalovirus-associated.

Germline V lookup: CDR1 SQVTM, CDR2 ANQGSEA. The V and J ends lost 6 bases and 4 bases, in that order; junction bases with no gene match: 3. The CDR3 extends over 12 amino acids. This receptor was obtained from a man aged 35 to 55 in good health and CMV-seronegative. The V and J genes are TRBV29-1 and TRBJ2-3, with 8 bases matching TRBD1. Sequencing used PBMCs. CDR3 amino acids: CSVLQGADTQYF. The CDR3 DNA follows: TGCAGCGTCCTACAGGGGGCAGATACGCAGTATTTT.